This T cell receptor beta chain was obtained from a study of shared clonotypes between healthy human individuals. Notes on this clone: The same CDR3 can be traced to other DNA sequences in this sample.

The V gene lost 1 base and the J gene lost 0 bases, with 8 bases spanning the gap. This CDR3 has 14 residues. The germline CDR1 and CDR2 sequences are SGHRS and YFSETQ. Deep was the level used in running the assay. Assay: immunoSEQ multiplex PCR; the TCRdb copy retains only in-frame clones and omits some. The sample shows roughly 1,500,000 clones, about 98% of them seen only once. The origin of this receptor is a man younger than 45 in good health. The J gene is TRBJ2-7, the V gene TRBV5-1, with unresolved D. The source material was naive CD4+ T cells sorted from blood. As for subset: CD45RA+ positively selected. DNA for the CDR3: TGCGCCAGCAGCTTGAAGGGAAGCTCCTACGAGCAGTACTTC. Amino acid sequence: CASSLKGSSYEQYF.